The rows below give T cell receptor beta chains drawn from one sample of a study of cytomegalovirus exposure and HLA in healthy donors. Some clones are missing from TCRdb's copy, which holds only in-frame ones; the method was immunoSEQ multiplex PCR. Of 250,000 to 350,000 clones in the sample, 88% were seen once. Sequencing input: PBMCs. These receptors were collected from a man younger than 40 in good health and CMV-seronegative. CDR3s include the opening cysteine and the closing phenylalanine or tryptophan. A D gene is named only where the DNA matches it firmly. Clone size is not always given. Where it is, it says once, few, many or a class for expanded clones.

D	V	J	size	CDR3	DNA
-	TRBV19	TRBJ1-6	-	CASSMADIRNSPLHF	TGTGCCAGTAGTATGGCGGACATCCGAAATTCACCCCTCCACTTT
-	TRBV7-9	TRBJ1-6	once	CASSLVRGEGSPLHF	TGTGCCAGCAGCTTAGTTCGGGGGGAAGGGTCACCCCTCCACTTT
-	TRBV18	TRBJ2-7	-	CASSLSYEQYF	TGTGCCAGCTCTCTCTCCTACGAGCAGTACTTC
-	TRBV21-1	TRBJ2-7	-	CASSIRCDRGKDEQYF	TGTGCCAGCAGCATCCGTTGTGACAGGGGTAAGGACGAGCAGTACTTC
TRBD2	TRBV5-5	TRBJ2-7	-	CASSLSSGIAYEQYF	TGTGCCAGCAGCTTGTCGAGCGGGATCGCCTACGAGCAGTACTTC
-	TRBV7-6	TRBJ1-1	-	CASSPMGHPNTEAFF	TGTGCCAGCAGCCCTATGGGACATCCGAACACTGAAGCTTTCTTT
-	TRBV5-1	TRBJ1-2	-	CASSLGQAVNYGYTF	TGCGCCAGCAGCTTGGGACAGGCGGTAAACTATGGCTACACCTTC
TRBD1	TRBV27	TRBJ2-3	-	CASSLTGGGTDTQYF	TGTGCCAGCAGCCTCACAGGGGGCGGCACAGATACGCAGTATTTT
-	TRBV6-1	TRBJ2-2	-	CASSEGRDITLNTGELFF	TGTGCCAGCAGCGAAGGGCGGGATATCACTTTGAACACCGGGGAGCTGTTTTTT
-	TRBV29-1	TRBJ1-1	-	CSVRRIGNEAFF	TGCAGCGTCCGGAGGATAGGGAATGAAGCTTTCTTT
TRBD1	TRBV5-1	TRBJ1-2	-	CASSLAAPGGADYGYTF	TGCGCCAGCAGCTTGGCAGCTCCAGGGGGCGCGGACTATGGCTACACCTTC
-	TRBV6-1	TRBJ1-4	-	CARAFTNEKLFF	TGTGCCAGGGCCTTTACTAATGAAAAACTGTTTTTT
-	TRBV6-5	TRBJ1-6	-	CASSYDSNSPLHF	TGTGCCAGCAGTTACGACAGTAATTCACCCCTCCACTTT